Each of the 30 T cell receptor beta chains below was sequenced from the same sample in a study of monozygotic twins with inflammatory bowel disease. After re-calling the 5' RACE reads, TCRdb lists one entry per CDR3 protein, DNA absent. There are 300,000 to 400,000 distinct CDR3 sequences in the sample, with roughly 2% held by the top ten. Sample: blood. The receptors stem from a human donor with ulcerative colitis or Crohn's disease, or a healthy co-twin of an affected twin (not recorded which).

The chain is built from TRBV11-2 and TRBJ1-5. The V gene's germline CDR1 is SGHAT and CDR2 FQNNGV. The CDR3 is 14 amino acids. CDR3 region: CASSLDPGLSAQHF.

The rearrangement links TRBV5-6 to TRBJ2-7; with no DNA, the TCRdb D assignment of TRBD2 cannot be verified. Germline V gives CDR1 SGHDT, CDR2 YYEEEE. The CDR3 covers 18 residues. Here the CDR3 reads CASSFTPSGPGGPYEQYF. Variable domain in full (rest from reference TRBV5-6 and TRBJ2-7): DAGVTQSPTHLIKTRGQQVTLRCSPKSGHDTVSWYQQALGQGPQFIFQYYEEEERQRGNFPDRFSGHQFPNYSSELNVNALLLGDSALYLCASSFTPSGPGGPYEQYFGPGTRLTVT.

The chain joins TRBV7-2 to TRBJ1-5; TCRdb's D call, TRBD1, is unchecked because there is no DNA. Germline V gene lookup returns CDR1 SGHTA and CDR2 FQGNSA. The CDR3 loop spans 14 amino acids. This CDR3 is CASSRHTGEQPQHF. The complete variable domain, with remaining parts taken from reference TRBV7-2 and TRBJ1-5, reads GAGVSQSPSNKVTEKGKDVELRCDPISGHTALYWYRQSLGQGLEFLIYFQGNSAPDKSGLPSDRFSAERTGGSVSTLTIQRTQQEDSAVYLCASSRHTGEQPQHFGDGTRLSIL.

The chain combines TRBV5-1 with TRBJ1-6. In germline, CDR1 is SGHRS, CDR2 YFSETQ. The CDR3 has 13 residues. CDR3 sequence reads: CASREAGNSPLHF.

CDR3 loop: CSVQGRVNTEAFF. This chain joins TRBV29-1 and TRBJ1-1. Germline V lookup: CDR1 SQVTM, CDR2 ANQGSEA. The CDR3 length is 13 residues.

The chain's CDR3 is CASSEEWAVGTQYF. V usage is TRBV2 and J usage is TRBJ2-3. Germline loops: CDR1 SNHLY, CDR2 FYNNEI. CDR3 length: 14 amino acids.

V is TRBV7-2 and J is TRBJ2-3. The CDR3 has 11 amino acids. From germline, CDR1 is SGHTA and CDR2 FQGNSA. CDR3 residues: CASSINPEQYF.

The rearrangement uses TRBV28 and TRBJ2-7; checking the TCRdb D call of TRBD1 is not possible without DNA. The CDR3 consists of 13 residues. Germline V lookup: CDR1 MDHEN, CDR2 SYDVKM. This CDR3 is CASSLVQGYEQYF.

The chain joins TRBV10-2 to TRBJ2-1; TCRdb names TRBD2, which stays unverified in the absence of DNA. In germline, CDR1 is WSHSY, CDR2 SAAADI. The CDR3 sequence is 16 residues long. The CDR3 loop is CASTILAGANLNEQFF.

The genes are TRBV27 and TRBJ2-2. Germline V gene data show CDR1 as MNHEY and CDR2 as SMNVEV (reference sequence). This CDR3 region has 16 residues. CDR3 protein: CASSLSFSSSAGELFF.

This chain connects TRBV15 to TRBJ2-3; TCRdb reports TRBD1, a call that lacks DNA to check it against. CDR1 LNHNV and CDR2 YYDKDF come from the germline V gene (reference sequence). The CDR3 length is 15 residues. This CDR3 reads CATSPRPGSTDTQYF.

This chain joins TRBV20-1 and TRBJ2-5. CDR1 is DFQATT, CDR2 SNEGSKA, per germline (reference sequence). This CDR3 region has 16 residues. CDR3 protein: CSARAGRMKYQETQYF.

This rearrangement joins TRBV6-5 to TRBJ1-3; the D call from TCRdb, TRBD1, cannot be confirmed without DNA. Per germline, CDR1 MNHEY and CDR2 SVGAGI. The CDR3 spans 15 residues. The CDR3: CASSYVGGSGNTIYF.

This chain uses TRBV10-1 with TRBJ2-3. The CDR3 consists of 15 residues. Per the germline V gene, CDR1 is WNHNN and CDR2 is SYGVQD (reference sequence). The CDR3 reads CASSGLEKGTDTQYF.

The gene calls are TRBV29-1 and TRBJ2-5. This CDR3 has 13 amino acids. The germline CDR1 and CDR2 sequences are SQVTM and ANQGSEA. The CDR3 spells CSGLALGGETQYF. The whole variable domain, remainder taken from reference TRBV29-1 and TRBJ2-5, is SAVISQKPSRDICQRGTSLTIQCQVDSQVTMMFWYRQQPGQSLTLIATANQGSEATYESGFVIDKFPISRPNLTFSTLTVSNMSPEDSSIYLCSGLALGGETQYFGPGTRLLVL.

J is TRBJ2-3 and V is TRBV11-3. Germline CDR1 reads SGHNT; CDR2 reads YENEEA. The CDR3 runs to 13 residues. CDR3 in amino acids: CASSSERADTQYF.

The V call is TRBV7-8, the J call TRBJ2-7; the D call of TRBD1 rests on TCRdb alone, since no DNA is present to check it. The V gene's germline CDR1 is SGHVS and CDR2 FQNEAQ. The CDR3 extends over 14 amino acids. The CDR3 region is CASSRRGQTWEQYF.

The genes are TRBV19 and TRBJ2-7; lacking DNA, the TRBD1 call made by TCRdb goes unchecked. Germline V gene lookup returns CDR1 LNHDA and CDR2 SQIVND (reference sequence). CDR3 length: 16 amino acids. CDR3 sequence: CASSSRFDRQLREQYF.

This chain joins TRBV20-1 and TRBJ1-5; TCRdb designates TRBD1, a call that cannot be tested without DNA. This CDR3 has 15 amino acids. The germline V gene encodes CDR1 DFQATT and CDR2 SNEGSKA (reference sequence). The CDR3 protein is CSAGGGVNSNQPQHF.

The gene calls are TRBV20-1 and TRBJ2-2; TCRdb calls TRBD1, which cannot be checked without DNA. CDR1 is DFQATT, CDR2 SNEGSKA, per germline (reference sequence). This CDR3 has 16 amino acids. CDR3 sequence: CSARHRGLTVMRELFF.

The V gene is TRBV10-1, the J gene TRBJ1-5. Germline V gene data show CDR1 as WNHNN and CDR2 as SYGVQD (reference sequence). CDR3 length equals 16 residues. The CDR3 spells CASSESAGTSGQPQHF.

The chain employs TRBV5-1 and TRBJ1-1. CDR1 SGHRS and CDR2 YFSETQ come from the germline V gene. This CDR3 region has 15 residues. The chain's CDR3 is CASSPYEDGNTEAFF.

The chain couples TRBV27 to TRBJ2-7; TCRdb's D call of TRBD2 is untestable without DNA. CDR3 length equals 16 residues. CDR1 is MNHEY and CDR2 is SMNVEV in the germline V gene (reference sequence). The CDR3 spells CASSLRFGRLSDEQYF.

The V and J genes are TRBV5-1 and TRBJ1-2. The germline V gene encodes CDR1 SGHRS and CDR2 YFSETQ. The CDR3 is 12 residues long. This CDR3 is CASSLAQDGYTF.

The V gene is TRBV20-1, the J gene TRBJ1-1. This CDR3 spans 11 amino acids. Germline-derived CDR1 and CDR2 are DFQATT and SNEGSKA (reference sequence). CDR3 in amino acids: CSASANSEAFF.

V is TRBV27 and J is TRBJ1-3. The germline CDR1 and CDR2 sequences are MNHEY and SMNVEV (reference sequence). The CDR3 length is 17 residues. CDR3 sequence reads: CASSLTKGPYSGNTIYF.

The CDR3 protein is CASSKTGGETKEKLFF. V is TRBV11-2 and J is TRBJ1-4; no DNA is available, so the TRBD1 call from TCRdb remains unchecked. The germline CDR1 and CDR2 sequences are SGHAT and FQNNGV. The CDR3 loop spans 16 amino acids.

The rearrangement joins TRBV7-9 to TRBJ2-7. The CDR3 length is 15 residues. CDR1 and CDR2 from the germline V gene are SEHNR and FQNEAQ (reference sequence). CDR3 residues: CASSLGAAGVYEQYF.

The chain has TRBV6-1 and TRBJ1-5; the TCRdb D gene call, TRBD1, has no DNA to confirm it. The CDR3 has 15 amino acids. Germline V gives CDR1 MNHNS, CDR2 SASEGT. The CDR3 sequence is CASRKGQGGNQPQHF.

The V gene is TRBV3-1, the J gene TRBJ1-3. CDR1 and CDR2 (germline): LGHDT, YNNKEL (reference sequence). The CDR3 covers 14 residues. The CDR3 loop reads CASSPYASGNTIYF.